What follows is one T cell receptor (beta chain) and its context. Its specificity is not known. There are 13 residues in the CDR3. V dropped 2 bases and J dropped 5; count of bases not matched to a gene: 3. CDR1 is SGHRS, CDR2 YFSETQ, per germline. The PCR ran on 60 Vbeta and 13 Jbeta primers. The repertoire was sequenced with immunoSEQ multiplex PCR; TCRdb's copy has only in-frame clones and lacks some. The data show 200,000 to 250,000 clones, about 80% seen once. The data derive from a study of cytomegalovirus exposure and HLA in healthy donors. Study conclusions and caveats: Diagnosis of cytomegalovirus status made by the classifier reportedly showed high specificity and sensitivity. HLA alleles showed associations with 16,951 TCR beta sequences in a later analysis, at a 0.05 false discovery rate. Most TCR sequences were rare, but some public TCRs occurred in many donors. Highest at DRB1 and lowest at HLA-C, TCR association rates differed among HLA loci in a later analysis.

The receptor was derived from a woman between 40 and 50 years old in good health and CMV-seropositive. The sample comprised PBMCs. This chain connects TRBV5-1 to TRBJ2-5; 7 nucleotides agree with TRBD2. CDR3 sequence reads: CASSLAGLETQYF. The DNA of the CDR3 is TGCGCCAGCAGCTTAGCGGGGCTGGAGACCCAGTACTTC.